The 6 T cell receptor beta chains below come from one sample, sequenced in a study of CXCR4 blockade with PD-1 therapy in pancreatic cancer. Sequencing was performed with immunoSEQ multiplex PCR; in TCRdb, only in-frame clones are kept and a portion is missing. This sample has roughly 15,000 clones, with about 72% found just once. The sample was tumor tissue. The receptors were gathered from a human donor with pancreatic ductal adenocarcinoma.

The chain combines TRBV19 with TRBJ2-5, with D hard to call. V was pared by 0 bases and J by 5 bases, with 10 bases between. This CDR3 is 14 amino acids long. The germline V gene has CDR1 LNHDA and CDR2 SQIVND (reference sequence). As DNA, the CDR3 is TGTGCCAGTAGTATAGATTCGGATCTTGAGACCCAGTACTTC. Translating it yields CASSIDSDLETQYF.

This rearrangement joins TRBV30 to TRBJ1-6; 8 positions match TRBD1. The CDR3 extends over 13 amino acids. Germline CDR1 GTSNPN, CDR2 SVGIG (reference sequence). The V gene end was trimmed by 4 bases and the J gene end by 8 bases; junction bases not matched to a gene: 4. The CDR3 DNA follows: TGTGCCTGGACTCACAGGGGGTATTCACCCCTCCACTTT. Translated: CAWTHRGYSPLHF.

Remarks on this clone: A junction boundary mismatches the germline segment, possibly from a read error. The chain couples TRBV28 to TRBJ1-3; D might be TRBD1 (6 bases). This CDR3 is 12 amino acids long. CDR1 is MDHEN and CDR2 is SYDVKM in the germline V gene. The CDR3: CASSLVGGLVDF. The CDR3 nucleotides read TGTGCCAGCAGTTTAGTCGGGGGCCTGGTGGATTTT.

This chain uses TRBV18 with TRBJ1-5; D remains ambiguous. Germline-derived CDR1 and CDR2 are KGHSH and LQKENI. The germline V and J ends were trimmed by 1 base and 0 bases, with 19 bases remaining between them. This CDR3 region has 19 residues. CDR3: CASSPLAIRAGYSNQPQHF. The CDR3 region has the DNA TGTGCCAGCTCACCACTGGCAATCCGCGCAGGTTATAGCAATCAGCCCCAGCATTTT.

V usage is TRBV29-1 and J usage is TRBJ2-3, with D possibly called TRBD1 or TRBD2 (5 bases each). CDR1 is SQVTM and CDR2 is ANQGSEA in the germline V gene. The CDR3 is 18 residues long. Trimming shortened V by 3 bases and J by 7 bases, and 29 bases separated the two germline ends. The CDR3 loop is CSVDTFQGGLAGPYTQYF. In DNA, the CDR3 is TGCAGCGTTGATACGTTTCAGGGCGGCCTAGCCGGACCCTATACGCAGTATTTT.

V usage is TRBV29-1 and J usage is TRBJ2-2, with D tentatively TRBD1 (6 bases). V shed 5 bases and J shed 7 bases, with 14 bases lying between them. This CDR3 contains 13 residues. CDR1 and CDR2 from the germline V gene are SQVTM and ANQGSEA. The CDR3 loop is CSVSTGQGGELFF. For the CDR3, the DNA is TGCAGCGTTTCGACGGGACAAGGCGGGGAGCTGTTTTTT.